The sample holds many counts of the clone carrying this TCR beta chain. Trimming removed 1 base from V and 9 bases from J, with 19 bases in between. The CDR3 extends over 17 amino acids. Germline loops: CDR1 LGHDT, CDR2 YNNKEL (reference sequence). With duration under 3 months, ophthalmopathy was active: Clinical Activity Score at least 3, NOSPECS at least 4. The data stem from a study of T cells in Graves' hyperthyroidism and ophthalmopathy. Amplification yielded TCR beta CDR3 regions, with RNA transcripts as the source. First-round RT-PCR with HTBI primers amplified the TCR CDR3 region. A single record per CDR3 protein comes from TCRdb applying MiXCR to the multiplex PCR reads. The sample lists 350,000 to 450,000 distinct CDR3 sequences; around 15% were seen once.

The clonotype originates from a middle-aged man with Graves' ophthalmopathy. The sequenced material came from blood. The chain carries TRBV3-1 and TRBJ1-6, with D possibly being TRBD1 (5 bases). In DNA, the CDR3 is TGTGCCAGCAGCCAAGCCACCAGTCCCCGGGGCGGTTCACCCCTCCACTTT. The encoded protein is CASSQATSPRGGSPLHF.